Listed below are T cell receptor beta chains from one sample, sequenced in a study of early T cells in non-severe SARS-CoV-2 infection. Via MiXCR, TCRdb re-called the 5' RACE reads, giving one row per CDR3 protein. Here the sample spans roughly 60,000 distinct CDR3 sequences, around 14% being singletons. The sequenced material came from whole blood. All receptors come from an adult who was a healthcare worker with PCR-confirmed SARS-CoV-2 infection or an uninfected control (not recorded which). The CDR3 runs from the conserved cysteine through the conserved F or W.

v_call	j_call	cdr3_aa
TRBV6-2/TRBV6-3	TRBJ1-2	CASVTGYYGYTF
TRBV12-2	TRBJ1-1	CASRYQLERGDTEAFF
TRBV5-1	TRBJ1-1	CASSFAENTEAFF
TRBV6-1	TRBJ2-7	CASSVGSRQWVKEQYF
TRBV7-9	TRBJ1-2	CASSLAGRYGYTF
TRBV6-1	TRBJ1-1	CASALRRGTEAFF
TRBV5-6	TRBJ1-3	CASSFISGNTIYF
TRBV11-3	TRBJ2-1	CASSLDVSGNEQFF
TRBV7-8	TRBJ2-3	CASSPRDGGTDTQYF
TRBV29-1	TRBJ1-2	CSVEGSDYTF
TRBV5-6	TRBJ2-3	CASSLVTGTQYF
TRBV29-1	TRBJ2-1	CSADFYNEQFF